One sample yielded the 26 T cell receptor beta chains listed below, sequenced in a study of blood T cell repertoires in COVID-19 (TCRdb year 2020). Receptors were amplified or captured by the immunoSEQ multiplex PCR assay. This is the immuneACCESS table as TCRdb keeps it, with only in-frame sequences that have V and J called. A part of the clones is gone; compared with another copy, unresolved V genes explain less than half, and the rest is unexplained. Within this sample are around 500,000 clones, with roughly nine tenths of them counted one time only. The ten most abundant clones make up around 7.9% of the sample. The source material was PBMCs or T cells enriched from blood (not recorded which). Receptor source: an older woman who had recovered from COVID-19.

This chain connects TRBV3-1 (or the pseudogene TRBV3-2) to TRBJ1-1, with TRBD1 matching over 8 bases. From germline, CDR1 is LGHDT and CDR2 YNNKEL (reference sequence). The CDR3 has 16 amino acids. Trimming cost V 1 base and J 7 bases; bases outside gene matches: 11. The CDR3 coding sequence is TGTGCCAGCAGCCAAGTGGGAGGACAGGGAGTTCTTGAAGCTTTCTTT. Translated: CASSQVGGQGVLEAFF.

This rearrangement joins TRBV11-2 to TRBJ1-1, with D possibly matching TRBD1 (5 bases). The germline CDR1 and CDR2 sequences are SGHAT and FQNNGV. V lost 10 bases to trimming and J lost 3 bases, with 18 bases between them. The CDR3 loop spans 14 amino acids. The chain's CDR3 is CATRALPEDTEAFF. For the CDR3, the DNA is TGTGCCACCAGGGCTCTACCGGAGGACACTGAAGCTTTCTTT.

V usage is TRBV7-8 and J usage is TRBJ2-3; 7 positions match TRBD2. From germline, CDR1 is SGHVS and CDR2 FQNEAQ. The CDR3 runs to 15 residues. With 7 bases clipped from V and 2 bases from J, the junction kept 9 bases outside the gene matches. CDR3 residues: CASTRPGLLTDTQYF. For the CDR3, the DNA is TGTGCCAGCACTCGTCCGGGACTACTCACAGATACGCAGTATTTT.

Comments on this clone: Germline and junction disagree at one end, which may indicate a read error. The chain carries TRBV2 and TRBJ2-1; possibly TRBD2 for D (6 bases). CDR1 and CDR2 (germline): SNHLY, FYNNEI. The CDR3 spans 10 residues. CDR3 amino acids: CASSGLDEIF. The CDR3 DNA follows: TGTGCCAGCAGTGGACTAGACGAGATCTTC.

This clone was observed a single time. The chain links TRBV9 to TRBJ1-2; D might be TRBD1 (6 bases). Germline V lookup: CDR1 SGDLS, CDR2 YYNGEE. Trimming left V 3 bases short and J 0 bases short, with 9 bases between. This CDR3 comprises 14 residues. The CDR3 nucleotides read TGTGCCAGCAGCGAGGACAGTTCTAACTATGGCTACACCTTC. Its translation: CASSEDSSNYGYTF.

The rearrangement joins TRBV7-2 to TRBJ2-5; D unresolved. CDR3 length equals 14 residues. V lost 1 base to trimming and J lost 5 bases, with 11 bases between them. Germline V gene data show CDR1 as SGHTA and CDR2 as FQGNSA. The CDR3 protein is CASSLGADGETQYF. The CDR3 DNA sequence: TGTGCCAGCAGCTTAGGAGCCGACGGGGAGACCCAGTACTTC.

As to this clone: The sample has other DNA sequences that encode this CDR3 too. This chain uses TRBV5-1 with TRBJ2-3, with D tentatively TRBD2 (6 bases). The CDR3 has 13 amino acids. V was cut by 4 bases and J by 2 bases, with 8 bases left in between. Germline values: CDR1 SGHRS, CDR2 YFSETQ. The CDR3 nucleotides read TGCGCCAGCAGCGGCGGGAACACAGATACGCAGTATTTT. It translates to CASSGGNTDTQYF.

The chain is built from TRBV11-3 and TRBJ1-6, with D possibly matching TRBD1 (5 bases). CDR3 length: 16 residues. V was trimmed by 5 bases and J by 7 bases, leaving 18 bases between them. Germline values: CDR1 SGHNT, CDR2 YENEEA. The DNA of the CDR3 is TGTGCCAGCAGCCCTATGGGGGGAGTGATCAATTCACCCCTCCACTTT. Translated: CASSPMGGVINSPLHF.

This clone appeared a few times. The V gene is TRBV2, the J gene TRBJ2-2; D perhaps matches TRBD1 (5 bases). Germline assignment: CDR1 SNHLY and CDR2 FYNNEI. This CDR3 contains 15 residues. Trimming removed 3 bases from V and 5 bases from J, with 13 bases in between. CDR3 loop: CASSDKGARTGELFF. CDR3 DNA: TGTGCCAGCAGTGATAAAGGGGCGCGAACCGGGGAGCTGTTTTTT.

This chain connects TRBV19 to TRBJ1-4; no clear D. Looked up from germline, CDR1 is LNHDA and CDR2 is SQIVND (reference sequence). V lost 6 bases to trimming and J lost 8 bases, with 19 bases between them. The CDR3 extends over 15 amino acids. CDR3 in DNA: TGTGCCAGTAGCATCTCTACCACTCCGTGGGAAAAACTGTTTTTT. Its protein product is CASSISTTPWEKLFF.

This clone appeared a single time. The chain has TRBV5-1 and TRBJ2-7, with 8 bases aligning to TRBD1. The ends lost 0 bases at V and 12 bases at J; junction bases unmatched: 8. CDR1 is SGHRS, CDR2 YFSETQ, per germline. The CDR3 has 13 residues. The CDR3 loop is CASSLEGTGGRYF. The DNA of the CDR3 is TGCGCCAGCAGCTTGGAAGGGACAGGAGGCCGGTACTTC.

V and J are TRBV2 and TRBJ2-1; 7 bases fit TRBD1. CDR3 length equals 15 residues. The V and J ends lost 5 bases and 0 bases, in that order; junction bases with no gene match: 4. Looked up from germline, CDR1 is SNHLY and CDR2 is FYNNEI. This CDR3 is CASSQDRSSYNEQFF. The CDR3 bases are TGTGCCAGCAGTCAGGACAGGAGCTCCTACAATGAGCAGTTCTTC.

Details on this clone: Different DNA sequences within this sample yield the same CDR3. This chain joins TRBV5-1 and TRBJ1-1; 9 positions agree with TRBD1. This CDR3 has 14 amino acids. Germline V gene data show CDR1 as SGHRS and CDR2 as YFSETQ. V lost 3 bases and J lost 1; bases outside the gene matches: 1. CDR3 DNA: TGCGCCAGCAGCTCGGGACAGGGGAACACTGAAGCTTTCTTT. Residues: CASSSGQGNTEAFF.

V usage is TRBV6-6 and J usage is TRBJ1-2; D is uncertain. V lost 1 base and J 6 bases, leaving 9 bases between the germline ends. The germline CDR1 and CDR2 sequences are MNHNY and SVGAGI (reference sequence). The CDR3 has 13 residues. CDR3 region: CASSYYGNHGYTF. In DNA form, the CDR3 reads TGTGCCAGCAGTTACTACGGGAACCATGGCTACACCTTC.

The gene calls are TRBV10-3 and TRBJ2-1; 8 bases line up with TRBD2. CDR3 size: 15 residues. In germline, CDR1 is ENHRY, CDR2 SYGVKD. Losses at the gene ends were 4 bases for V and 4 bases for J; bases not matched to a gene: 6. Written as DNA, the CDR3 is TGTGCCATCAGTGTAGTAGCGGGGCCGTACAATGAGCAGTTCTTC. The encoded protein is CAISVVAGPYNEQFF.

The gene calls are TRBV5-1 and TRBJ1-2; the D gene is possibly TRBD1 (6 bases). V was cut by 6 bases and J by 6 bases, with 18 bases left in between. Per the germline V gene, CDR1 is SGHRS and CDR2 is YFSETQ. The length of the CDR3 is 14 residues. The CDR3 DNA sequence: TGCGCCAGCACAGAAAACAGGGCAGGGGATGGCTACACCTTC. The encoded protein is CASTENRAGDGYTF.

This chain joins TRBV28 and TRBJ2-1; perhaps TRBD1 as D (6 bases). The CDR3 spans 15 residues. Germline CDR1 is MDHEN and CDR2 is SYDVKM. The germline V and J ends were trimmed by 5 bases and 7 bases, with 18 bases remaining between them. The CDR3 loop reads CASSEYRAQGNEQFF. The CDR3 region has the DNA TGTGCCAGCAGTGAGTACAGGGCCCAGGGGAATGAGCAGTTCTTC.

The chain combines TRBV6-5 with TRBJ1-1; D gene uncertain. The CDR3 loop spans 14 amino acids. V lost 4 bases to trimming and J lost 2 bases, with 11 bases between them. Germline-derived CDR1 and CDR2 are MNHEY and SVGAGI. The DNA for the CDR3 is TGTGCCAGCAGTTCCCAGACACCCAACACTGAAGCTTTCTTT. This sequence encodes CASSSQTPNTEAFF.

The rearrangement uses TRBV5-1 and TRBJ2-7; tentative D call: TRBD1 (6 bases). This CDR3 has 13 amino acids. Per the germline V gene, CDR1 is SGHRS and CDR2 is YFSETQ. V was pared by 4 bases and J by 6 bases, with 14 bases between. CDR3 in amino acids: CASSLTRGSEQYV. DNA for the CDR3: TGCGCCAGCAGCCTCACCAGGGGAAGCGAGCAGTACGTC.

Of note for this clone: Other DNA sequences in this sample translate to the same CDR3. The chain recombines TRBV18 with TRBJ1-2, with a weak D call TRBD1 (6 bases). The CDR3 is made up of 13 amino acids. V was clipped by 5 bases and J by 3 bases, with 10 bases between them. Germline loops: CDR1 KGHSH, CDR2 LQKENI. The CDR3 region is CASSIQGDYGYTF. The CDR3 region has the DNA TGTGCCAGCTCAATACAGGGTGACTATGGCTACACCTTC.

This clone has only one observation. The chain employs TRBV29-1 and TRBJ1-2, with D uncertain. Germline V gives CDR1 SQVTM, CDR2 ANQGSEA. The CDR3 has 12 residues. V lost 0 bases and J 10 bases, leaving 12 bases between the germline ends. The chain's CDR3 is CSVEDRGRDYTF. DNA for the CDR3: TGCAGCGTTGAAGATCGTGGCCGGGACTACACCTTC.

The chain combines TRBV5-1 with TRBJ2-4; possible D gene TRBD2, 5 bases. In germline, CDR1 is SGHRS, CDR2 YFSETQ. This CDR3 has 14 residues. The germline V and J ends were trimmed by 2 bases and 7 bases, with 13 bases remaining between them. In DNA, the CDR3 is TGCGCCAGCAGCTTAGGTCAGGAGGAGAACATTCAGTACTTC. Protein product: CASSLGQEENIQYF.

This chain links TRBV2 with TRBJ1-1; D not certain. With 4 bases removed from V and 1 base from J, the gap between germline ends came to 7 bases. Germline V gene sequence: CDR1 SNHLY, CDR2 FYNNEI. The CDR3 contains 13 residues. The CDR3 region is CASSVRGNTEAFF. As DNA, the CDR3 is TGTGCCAGCAGTGTTCGGGGGAACACTGAAGCTTTCTTT.

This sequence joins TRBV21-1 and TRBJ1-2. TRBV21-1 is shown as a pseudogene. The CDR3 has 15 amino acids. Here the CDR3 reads CASSKVKFVFYGYTF. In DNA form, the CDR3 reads TGTGCCAGCAGCAAAGTTAAATTTGTGTTCTATGGCTACACCTTC.

CDR3 bases: TGCGCCACACAGGGGGGAAACACTGAAGCTTTCTTT. Its translation is CATQGGNTEAFF. This chain connects TRBV23-1 to TRBJ1-1, with 8 bases matching TRBD1. TRBV23-1 is identified as an open reading frame with a role that is uncertain. The V and J ends lost 10 bases and 2 bases, in that order; junction bases with no gene match: 3. The CDR3 consists of 12 residues.

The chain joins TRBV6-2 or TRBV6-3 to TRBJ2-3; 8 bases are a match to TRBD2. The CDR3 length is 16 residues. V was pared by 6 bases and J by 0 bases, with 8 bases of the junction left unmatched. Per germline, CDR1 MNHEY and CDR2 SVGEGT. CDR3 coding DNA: TGTGCCAGCAGCTATCGACTAGCGTCTAGCACAGATACGCAGTATTTT. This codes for CASSYRLASSTDTQYF.